The 8 T cell receptor beta chains below all came from one sample that was sequenced in a study of T-cell reconstitution after alpha-beta-depleted transplantation in children. It was with unique molecular identifiers that the TCRbeta library was prepared. MiXCR, run by TCRdb on the PCR reads, gives a single entry per CDR3 protein. The table has roughly 590,000 distinct CDR3 sequences, 15% to 20% seen once. Specimen: PBMCs from the stem cell graft donor, collected from the stem cell graft. The receptors shown here come from a human donor who donated a stem cell graft to a child with acute myeloid leukemia.

This clonotype was counted many times. The chain joins TRBV20-1 to TRBJ1-1; TRBD1 agrees at 7 bases. V lost 2 bases, J lost 7 bases, and 7 bases stayed unmatched. CDR3 length equals 13 residues. Germline V gene sequence: CDR1 DFQATT, CDR2 SNEGSKA (reference sequence). Here the CDR3 DNA reads TGCAGTGCTAGACTCCGGGACAGAAATGAAGCTTTCTTT. This sequence encodes CSARLRDRNEAFF.

This clonotype was recorded at least ten times. J is TRBJ2-3 and V is TRBV5-6; perhaps TRBD1 as D (6 bases). V was shortened by 8 bases and J by 4 bases, with 14 bases between the two germline ends. CDR1 SGHDT and CDR2 YYEEEE come from the germline V gene. The CDR3 sequence is 13 residues long. The CDR3 is CASGDNDADTQYF. In DNA form, the CDR3 reads TGTGCCAGTGGGGACAATGACGCAGATACGCAGTATTTT.

The V call is TRBV7-9, the J call TRBJ2-1, with no clear D. The germline CDR1 and CDR2 sequences are SEHNR and FQNEAQ (reference sequence). CDR3 length: 15 residues. V shed 5 bases and J shed 1 base, with 12 bases lying between them. The CDR3 loop reads CASSPSPQSYNEQFF. The CDR3 DNA follows: TGTGCCAGCAGCCCATCCCCCCAATCCTACAATGAGCAGTTCTTC.

The sample holds a few counts of this clonotype. The chain recombines TRBV29-1 with TRBJ2-3; D may be TRBD2 (6 bases). The CDR3 sequence is 13 residues long. V lost 7 bases to trimming and J lost 6 bases, with 17 bases between them. Germline CDR1 and CDR2: SQVTM and ANQGSEA. The CDR3 region is CSAAGPAVDTQYF. The DNA of the CDR3 is TGCAGCGCGGCGGGACCCGCCGTGGATACGCAGTATTTT.

This clonotype was seen a few times. The chain joins TRBV12-3 or TRBV12-4 to TRBJ2-1, with 9 bases lining up with TRBD2. Trimming at V came to 7 bases and at J to 2 bases, leaving 6 bases not matched to a gene. The CDR3 spans 15 residues. CDR3 in DNA: TGTGCCAGCATCTCCGCGGGGGGGACCTACAATGAGCAGTTCTTC. Its translation is CASISAGGTYNEQFF.

CDR3 nucleotides: TGTGCCAGCAGCCCCGGACTAGCGGAAGCCACAGATACGCAGTATTTT. Translation: CASSPGLAEATDTQYF. The V and J genes are TRBV28 and TRBJ2-3, with 10 bases that match TRBD2. The germline V gene encodes CDR1 MDHEN and CDR2 SYDVKM. CDR3 length: 16 residues. Losses at the gene ends were 6 bases for V and 2 bases for J; bases not matched to a gene: 8.

This clonotype was recorded a few times. V is TRBV12-3 or TRBV12-4 and J is TRBJ1-4; 7 bases align to TRBD1. CDR3 size: 13 residues. V trimming: 8 bases; J trimming: 0 bases; junction bases outside the gene matches: 0. The CDR3 loop reads CASGTATNEKLFF. The CDR3 coding sequence is TGTGCCAGCGGGACAGCAACTAATGAAAAACTGTTTTTT.

Concerning this clonotype: Given a much more abundant clone one base away, this may be a read error. The chain joins TRBV7-2 to TRBJ2-7; D is unresolved. The CDR3 extends over 13 amino acids. V was pared by 5 bases and J by 5 bases, with 13 bases between. Germline V gives CDR1 SGHTA, CDR2 FQGNSA. The CDR3 DNA is TGTGCCAGCAGCCAAGTTCCAGTTCACGAGCAGTACTTC. Its translation is CASSQVPVHEQYF.